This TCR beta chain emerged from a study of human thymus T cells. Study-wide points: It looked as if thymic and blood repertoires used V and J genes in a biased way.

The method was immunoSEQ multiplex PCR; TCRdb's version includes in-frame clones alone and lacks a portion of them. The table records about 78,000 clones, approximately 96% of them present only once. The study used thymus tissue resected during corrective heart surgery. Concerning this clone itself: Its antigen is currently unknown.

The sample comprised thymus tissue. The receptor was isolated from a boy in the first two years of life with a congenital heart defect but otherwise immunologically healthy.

CDR3 DNA sequence: TGTGCCAGCAGACGAAAGACAGGGGCGGAAGATCAGCCCCAGCATTTT. Protein sequence: CASRRKTGAEDQPQHF. This chain joins TRBV7-9 and TRBJ1-5; 8 bases map to TRBD1. The length of the CDR3 is 16 residues. V shed 6 bases and J 5 bases; nucleotides not matched to a gene: 12. CDR1 SEHNR and CDR2 FQNEAQ come from the germline V gene (reference sequence).